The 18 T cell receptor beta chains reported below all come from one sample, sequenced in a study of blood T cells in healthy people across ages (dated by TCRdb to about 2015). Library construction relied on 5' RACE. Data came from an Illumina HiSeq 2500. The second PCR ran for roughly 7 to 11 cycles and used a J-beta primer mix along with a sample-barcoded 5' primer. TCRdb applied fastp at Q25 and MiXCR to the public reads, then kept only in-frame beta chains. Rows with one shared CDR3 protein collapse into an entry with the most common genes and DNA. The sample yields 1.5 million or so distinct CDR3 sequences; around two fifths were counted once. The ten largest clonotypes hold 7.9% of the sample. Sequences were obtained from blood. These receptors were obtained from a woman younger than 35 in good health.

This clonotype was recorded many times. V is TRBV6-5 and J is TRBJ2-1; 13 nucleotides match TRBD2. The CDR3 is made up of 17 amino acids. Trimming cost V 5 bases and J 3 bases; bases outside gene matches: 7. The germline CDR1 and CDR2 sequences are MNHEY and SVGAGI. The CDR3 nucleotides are TGTGCCAGCAGTCCCGGGACTAGCGGGGTAGGCTACAATGAGCAGTTCTTC. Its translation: CASSPGTSGVGYNEQFF.

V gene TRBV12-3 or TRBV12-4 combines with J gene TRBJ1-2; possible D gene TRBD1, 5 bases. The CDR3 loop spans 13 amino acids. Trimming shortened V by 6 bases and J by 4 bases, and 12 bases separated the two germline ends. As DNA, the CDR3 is TGTGCCAGCAGGCGTGGGGGGAGCTATGGCTACACCTTC. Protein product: CASRRGGSYGYTF.

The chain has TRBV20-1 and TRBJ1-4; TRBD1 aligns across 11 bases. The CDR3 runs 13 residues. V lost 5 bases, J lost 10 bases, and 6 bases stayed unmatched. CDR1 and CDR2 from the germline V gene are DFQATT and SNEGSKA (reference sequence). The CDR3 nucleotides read TGCAGTGCTCCCGGGACAGGGGGAAGAAAACTGTTTTTT. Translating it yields CSAPGTGGRKLFF.

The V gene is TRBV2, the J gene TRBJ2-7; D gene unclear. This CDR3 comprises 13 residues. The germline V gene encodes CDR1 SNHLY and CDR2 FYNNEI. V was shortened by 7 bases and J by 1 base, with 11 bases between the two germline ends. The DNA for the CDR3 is TGTGCCAGCAACCTGAGGCCTTCCTACGAGCAGTACTTC. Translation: CASNLRPSYEQYF. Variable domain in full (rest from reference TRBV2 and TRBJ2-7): EPEVTQTPSHQVTQMGQEVILRCVPISNHLYFYWYRQILGQKVEFLVSFYNNEISEKSEIFDDQFSVERPDGSNFTLKIRSTKLEDSAMYFCASNLRPSYEQYFGPGTRLTVT.

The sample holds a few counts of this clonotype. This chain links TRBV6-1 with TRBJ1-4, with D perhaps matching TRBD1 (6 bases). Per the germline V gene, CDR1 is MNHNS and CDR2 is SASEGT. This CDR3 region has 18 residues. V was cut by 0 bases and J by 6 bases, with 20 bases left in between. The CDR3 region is CASSEANQGTLADEKLFF. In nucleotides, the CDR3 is TGTGCCAGCAGTGAAGCGAACCAGGGGACCCTAGCCGATGAAAAACTGTTTTTT.

The CDR3 DNA sequence: TGTGCCAGCACCCTACTAGCGGGGGCCTCCTACGAGCAGTACTTC. Translated, it gives CASTLLAGASYEQYF. The chain carries TRBV12-3 or TRBV12-4 and TRBJ2-4; 11 bases agree with TRBD2. The better agreement between TRBJ2-7 and the DNA end casts doubt on the J call. There are 15 residues in the CDR3.

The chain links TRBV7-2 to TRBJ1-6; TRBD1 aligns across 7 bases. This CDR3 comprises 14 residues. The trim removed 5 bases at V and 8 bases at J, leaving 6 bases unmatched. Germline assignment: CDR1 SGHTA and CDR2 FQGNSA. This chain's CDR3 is CASSLGTVDSPLHF. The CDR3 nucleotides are TGTGCCAGCAGCCTTGGGACAGTAGATTCACCCCTCCACTTT.

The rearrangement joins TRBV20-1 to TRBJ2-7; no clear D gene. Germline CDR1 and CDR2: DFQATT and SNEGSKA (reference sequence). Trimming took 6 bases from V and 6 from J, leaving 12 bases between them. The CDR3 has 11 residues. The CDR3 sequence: CSAPLSVEQYF. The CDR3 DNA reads TGCAGTGCCCCTCTATCGGTCGAGCAGTACTTC.

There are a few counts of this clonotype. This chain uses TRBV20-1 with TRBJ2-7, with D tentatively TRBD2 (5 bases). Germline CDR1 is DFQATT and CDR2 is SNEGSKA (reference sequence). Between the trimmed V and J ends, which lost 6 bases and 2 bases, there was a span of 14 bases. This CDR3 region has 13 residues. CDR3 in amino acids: CSATRATTYEQYF. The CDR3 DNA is TGCAGTGCCACGCGGGCCACTACCTACGAGCAGTACTTC.

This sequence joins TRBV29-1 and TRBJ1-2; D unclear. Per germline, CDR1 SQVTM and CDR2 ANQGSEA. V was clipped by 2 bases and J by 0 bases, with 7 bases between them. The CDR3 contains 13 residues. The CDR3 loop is CSVERRTNYGYTF. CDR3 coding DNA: TGCAGCGTTGAAAGACGGACTAACTATGGCTACACCTTC.

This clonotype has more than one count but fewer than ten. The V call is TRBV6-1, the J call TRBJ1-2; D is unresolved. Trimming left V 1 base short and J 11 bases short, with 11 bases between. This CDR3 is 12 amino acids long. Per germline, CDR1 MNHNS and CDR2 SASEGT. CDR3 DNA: TGTGCCAGCAGTGAAGGGGCCAAGTATTACACCTTC. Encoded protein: CASSEGAKYYTF.

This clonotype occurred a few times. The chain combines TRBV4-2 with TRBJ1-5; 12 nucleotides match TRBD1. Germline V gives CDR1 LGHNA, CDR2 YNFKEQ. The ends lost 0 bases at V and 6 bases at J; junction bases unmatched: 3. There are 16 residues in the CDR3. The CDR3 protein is CASSQDGTGGLQPQHF. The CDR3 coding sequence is TGTGCCAGCAGCCAAGATGGGACAGGGGGCCTTCAGCCCCAGCATTTT.

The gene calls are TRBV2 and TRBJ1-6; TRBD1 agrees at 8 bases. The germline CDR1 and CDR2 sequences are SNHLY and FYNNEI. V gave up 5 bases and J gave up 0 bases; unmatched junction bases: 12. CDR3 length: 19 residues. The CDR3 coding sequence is TGTGCCAGCAGTCCCCGCCCTGGACAGGGAAGCTCCTATAATTCACCCCTCCACTTT. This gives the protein CASSPRPGQGSSYNSPLHF.

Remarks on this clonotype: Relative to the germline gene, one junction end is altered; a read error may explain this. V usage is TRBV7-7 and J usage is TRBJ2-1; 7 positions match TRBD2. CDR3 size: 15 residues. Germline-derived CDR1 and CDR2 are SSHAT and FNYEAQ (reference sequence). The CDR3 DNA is TGTGCTAGCAGCTTACTCAGCGGGGCCTACAATGAGCAGTTCTTC. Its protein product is CASSLLSGAYNEQFF. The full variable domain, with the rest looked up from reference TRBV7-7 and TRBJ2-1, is GAGVSQSPRYKVTKRGQDVTLRCDPISSHATLYWYQQALGQGPEFLTYFNYEAQPDKSGLPSDRFSAERPEGSISTLTIQRTEQRDSAMYRCASSLLSGAYNEQFFGPGTRLTVL.

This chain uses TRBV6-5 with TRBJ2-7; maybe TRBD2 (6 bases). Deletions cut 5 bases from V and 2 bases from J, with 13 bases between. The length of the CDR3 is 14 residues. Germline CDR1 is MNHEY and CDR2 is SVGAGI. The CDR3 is CASSRPSATYEQYF. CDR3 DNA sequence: TGTGCCAGCAGTCGGCCTAGCGCTACCTACGAGCAGTACTTC.

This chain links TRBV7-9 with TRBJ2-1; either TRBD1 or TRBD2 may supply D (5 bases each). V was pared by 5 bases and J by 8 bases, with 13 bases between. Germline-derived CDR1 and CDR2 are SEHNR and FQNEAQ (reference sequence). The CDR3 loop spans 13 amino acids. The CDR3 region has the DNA TGTGCCAGCAGCCTAGGGGCGAGGGATGAGCAGTTCTTC. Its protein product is CASSLGARDEQFF.

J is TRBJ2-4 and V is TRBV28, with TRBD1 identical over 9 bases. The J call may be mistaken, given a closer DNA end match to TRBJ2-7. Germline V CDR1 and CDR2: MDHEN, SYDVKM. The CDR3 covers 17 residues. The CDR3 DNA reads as TGTGCCAGCAGTCAACTCGTGGGGGACAGGGATCTCCACGAGCAGTACTTC. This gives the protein CASSQLVGDRDLHEQYF.

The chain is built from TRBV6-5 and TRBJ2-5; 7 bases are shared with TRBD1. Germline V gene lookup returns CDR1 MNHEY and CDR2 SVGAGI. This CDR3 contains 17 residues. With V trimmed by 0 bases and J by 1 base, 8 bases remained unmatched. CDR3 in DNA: TGTGCCAGCAGTTACTCTATTGGGGCAGGGGGCCAAGAGACCCAGTACTTC. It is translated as CASSYSIGAGGQETQYF.